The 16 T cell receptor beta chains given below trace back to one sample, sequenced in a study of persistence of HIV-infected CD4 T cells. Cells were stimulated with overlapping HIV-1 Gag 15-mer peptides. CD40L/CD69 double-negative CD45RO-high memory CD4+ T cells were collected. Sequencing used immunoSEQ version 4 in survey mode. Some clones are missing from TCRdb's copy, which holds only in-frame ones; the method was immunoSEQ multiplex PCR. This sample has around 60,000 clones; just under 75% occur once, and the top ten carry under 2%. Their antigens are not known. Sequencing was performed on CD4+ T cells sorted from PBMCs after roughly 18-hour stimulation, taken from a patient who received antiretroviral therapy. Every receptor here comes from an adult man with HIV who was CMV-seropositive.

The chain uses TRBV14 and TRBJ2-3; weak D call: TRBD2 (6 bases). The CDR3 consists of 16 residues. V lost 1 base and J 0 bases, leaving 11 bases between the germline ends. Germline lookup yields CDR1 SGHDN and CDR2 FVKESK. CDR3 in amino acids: CASSQVGGLSTDTQYF. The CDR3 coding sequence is TGTGCCAGCAGCCAAGTGGGGGGACTTAGCACAGATACGCAGTATTTT.

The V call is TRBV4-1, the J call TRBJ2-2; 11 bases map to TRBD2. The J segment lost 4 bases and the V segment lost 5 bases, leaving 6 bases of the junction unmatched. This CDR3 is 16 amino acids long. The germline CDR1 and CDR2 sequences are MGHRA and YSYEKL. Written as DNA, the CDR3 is TGCGCCAGCAGCTGGTATAGCGGGGGGGGCACCGGGGAGCTGTTTTTT. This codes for CASSWYSGGGTGELFF.

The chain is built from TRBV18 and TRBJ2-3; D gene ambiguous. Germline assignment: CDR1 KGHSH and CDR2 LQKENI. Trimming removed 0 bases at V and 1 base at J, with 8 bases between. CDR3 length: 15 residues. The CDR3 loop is CASSPPFLGTDTQYF. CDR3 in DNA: TGTGCCAGCTCACCACCGTTCCTAGGCACAGATACGCAGTATTTT.

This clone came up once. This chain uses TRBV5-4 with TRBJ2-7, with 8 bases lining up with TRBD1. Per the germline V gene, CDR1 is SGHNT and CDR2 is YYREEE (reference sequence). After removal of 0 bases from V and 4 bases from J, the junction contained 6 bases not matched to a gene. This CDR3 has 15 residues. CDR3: CASSLGSGGKYEQYF. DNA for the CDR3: TGTGCCAGCAGCTTGGGGTCAGGGGGCAAGTACGAGCAGTACTTC.

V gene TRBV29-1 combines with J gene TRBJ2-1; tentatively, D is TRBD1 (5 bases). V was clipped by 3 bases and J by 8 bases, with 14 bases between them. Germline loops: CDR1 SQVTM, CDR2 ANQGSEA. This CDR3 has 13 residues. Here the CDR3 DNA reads TGCAGCGTTGAGAGGCAGGGTATGCATGAGCAGTTCTTC. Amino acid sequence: CSVERQGMHEQFF.

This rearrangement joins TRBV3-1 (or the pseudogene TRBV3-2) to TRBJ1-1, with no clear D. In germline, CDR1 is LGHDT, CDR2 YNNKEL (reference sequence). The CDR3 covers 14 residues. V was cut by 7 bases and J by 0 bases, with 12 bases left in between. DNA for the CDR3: TGTGCCAGCATAGGCAGAGACATGAACACTGAAGCTTTCTTT. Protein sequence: CASIGRDMNTEAFF.

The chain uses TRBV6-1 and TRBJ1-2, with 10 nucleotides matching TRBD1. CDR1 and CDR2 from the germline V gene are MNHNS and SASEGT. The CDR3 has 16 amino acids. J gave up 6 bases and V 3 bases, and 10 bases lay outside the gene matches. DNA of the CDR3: TGTGCCAGCAGTGAGGCCGGGACAGGGGACGTCCATGGCTACACCTTC. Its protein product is CASSEAGTGDVHGYTF.

The CDR3 region is CASSEDRGDLGPQHF. The DNA of the CDR3 is TGTGCCAGCAGTGAAGACAGGGGGGATTTGGGGCCCCAGCATTTT. V gene TRBV2 combines with J gene TRBJ1-5, with 8 nucleotides matching TRBD1. J was trimmed by 9 bases and V by 1 base; bases with no gene match: 8. Germline values: CDR1 SNHLY, CDR2 FYNNEI. CDR3 length: 15 residues.

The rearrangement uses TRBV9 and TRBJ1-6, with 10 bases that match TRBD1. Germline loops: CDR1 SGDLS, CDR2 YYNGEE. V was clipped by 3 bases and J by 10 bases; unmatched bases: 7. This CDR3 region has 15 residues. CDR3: CASSGPGQGNSPLHF. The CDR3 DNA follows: TGTGCCAGCAGCGGTCCGGGACAGGGGAACTCACCCCTCCACTTT.

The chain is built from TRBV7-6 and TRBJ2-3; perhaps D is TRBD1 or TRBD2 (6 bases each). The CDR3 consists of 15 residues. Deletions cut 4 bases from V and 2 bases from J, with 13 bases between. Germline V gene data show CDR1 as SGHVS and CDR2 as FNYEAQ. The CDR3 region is CASSSSGGPTDTQYF. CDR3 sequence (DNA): TGTGCCAGCAGCTCGTCCGGGGGCCCCACAGATACGCAGTATTTT.

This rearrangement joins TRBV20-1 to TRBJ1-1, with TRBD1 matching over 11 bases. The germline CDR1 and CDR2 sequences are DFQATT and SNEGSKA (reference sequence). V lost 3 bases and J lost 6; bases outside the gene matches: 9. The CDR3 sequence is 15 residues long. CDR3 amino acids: CSASSTDRGRAEAFF. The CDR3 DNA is TGCAGTGCTAGTTCGACGGACAGGGGGCGGGCTGAAGCTTTCTTT.

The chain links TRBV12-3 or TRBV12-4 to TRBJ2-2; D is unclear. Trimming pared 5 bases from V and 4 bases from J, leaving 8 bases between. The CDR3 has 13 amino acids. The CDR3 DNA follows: TGTGCCAGCAGTCTTGGCCCCACCGGGGAGCTGTTTTTT. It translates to CASSLGPTGELFF.

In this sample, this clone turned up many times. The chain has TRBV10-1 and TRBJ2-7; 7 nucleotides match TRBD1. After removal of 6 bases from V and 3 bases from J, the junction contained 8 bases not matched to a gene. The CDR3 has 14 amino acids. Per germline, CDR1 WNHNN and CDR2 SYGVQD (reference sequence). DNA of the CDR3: TGCGCCAGCAGCCCCGGGACAGCCCGCTACGAGCAGTACTTC. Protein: CASSPGTARYEQYF.

The CDR3 sequence is CASSWTGTANTGELFF. CDR3 coding DNA: TGTGCCAGCAGTTGGACAGGGACTGCGAACACCGGGGAGCTGTTTTTT. This sequence joins TRBV27 and TRBJ2-2; 8 bases line up with TRBD1. This CDR3 spans 16 amino acids. J was trimmed by 0 bases and V by 4 bases; bases with no gene match: 4. The germline gives CDR1 MNHEY, CDR2 SMNVEV (reference sequence).

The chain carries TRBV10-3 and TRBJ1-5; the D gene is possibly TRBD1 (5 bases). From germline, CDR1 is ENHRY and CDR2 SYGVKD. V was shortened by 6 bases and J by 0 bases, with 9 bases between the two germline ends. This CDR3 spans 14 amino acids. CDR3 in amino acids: CAIRGDLSNQPQHF. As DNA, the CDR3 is TGTGCCATCAGAGGGGACCTTAGCAATCAGCCCCAGCATTTT.

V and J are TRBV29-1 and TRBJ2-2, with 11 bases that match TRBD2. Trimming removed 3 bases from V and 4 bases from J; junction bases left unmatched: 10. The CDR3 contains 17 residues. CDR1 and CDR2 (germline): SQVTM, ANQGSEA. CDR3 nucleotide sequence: TGCAGCGTTGATAAGATAGCGGGGGGGCCCGGCACCGGGGAGCTGTTTTTT. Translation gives CSVDKIAGGPGTGELFF.